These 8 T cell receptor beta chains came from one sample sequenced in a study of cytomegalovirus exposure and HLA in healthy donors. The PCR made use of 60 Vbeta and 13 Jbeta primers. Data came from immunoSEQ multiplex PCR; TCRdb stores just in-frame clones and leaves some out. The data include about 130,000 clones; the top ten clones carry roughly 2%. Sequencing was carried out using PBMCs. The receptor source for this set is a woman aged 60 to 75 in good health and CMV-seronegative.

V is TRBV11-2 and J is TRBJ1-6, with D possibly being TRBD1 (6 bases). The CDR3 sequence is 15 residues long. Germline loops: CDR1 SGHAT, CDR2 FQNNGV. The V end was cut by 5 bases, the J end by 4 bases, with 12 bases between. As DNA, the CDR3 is TGTGCCAGCAGCAGACAGGAGCATTATAATTCACCCCTCCACTTT. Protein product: CASSRQEHYNSPLHF.

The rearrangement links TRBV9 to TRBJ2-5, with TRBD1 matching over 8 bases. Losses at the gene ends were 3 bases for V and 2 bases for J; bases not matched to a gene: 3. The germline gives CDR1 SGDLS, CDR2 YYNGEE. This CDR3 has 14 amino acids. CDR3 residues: CASSARTGQETQYF. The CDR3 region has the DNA TGTGCCAGCAGCGCCCGGACAGGGCAAGAGACCCAGTACTTC.

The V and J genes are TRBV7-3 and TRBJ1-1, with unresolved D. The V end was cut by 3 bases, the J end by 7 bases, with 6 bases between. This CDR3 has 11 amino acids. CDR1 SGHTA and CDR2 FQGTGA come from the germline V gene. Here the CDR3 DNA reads TGTGCCAGCAGCTTCGGAGGTGAAGCTTTCTTT. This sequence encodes CASSFGGEAFF.

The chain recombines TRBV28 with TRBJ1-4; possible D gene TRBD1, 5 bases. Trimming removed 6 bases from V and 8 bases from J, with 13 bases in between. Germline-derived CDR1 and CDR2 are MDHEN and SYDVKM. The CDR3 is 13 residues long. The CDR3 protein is CASRDQGGEKLFF. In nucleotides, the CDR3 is TGTGCCAGCAGGGACCAGGGAGGAGAAAAACTGTTTTTT. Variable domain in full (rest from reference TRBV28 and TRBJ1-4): DVKVTQSSRYLVKRTGEKVFLECVQDMDHENMFWYRQDPGLGLRLIYFSYDVKMKEKGDIPEGYSVSREKKERFSLILESASTNQTSMYLCASRDQGGEKLFFGSGTQLSVL.

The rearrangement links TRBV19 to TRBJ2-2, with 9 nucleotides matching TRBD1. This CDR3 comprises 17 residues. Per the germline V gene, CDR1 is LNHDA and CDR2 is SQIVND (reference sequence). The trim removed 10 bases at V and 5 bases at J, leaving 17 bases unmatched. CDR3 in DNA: TGTGCCACCCCCCGGGACAGGGTTGGGGGGAGAACCGGGGAGCTGTTTTTT. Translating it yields CATPRDRVGGRTGELFF.

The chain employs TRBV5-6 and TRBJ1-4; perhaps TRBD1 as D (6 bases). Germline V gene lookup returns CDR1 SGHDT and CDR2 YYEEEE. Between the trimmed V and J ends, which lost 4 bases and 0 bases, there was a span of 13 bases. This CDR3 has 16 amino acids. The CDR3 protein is CASSPWTESTNEKLFF. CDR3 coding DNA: TGTGCCAGCAGCCCTTGGACAGAATCAACTAATGAAAAACTGTTTTTT.

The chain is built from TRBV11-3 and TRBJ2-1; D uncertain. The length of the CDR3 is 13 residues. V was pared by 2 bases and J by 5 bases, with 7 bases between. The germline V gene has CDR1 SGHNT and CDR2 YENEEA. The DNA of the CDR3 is TGTGCCAGCAGCTTAACTGCCAACAATGAGCAGTTCTTC. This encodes CASSLTANNEQFF.

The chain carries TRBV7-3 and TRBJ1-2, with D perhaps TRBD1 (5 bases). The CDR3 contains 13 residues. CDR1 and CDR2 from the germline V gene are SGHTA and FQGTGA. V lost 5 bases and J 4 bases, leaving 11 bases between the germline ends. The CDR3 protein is CASSPDSTYGYTF. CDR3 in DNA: TGTGCCAGCAGCCCAGACAGCACCTATGGCTACACCTTC.